What follows describes a single TCR beta chain. Its recognized antigen is unknown. No base qualities exist here, and no much larger clone lies one base off it. These data are taken from a study of vaccination effects on CD4 cells after COVID-19 (dated by TCRdb to the early 2020s). About the study as a whole: Each participant received two doses of an mRNA SARS-CoV-2 vaccine, either BNT162b2 or mRNA-1273. The study compared SARS-CoV-2 spike-specific CD4+ TCR repertoires before and after mRNA vaccination in COVID-19 convalescent patients and infection-naive vaccine recipients. A total of around eleven COVID-19 convalescent patients and a handful of SARS-CoV-2-naive healthy vaccine recipients were included in the full study. In the study, cultures from other donors were sequenced using the Oncomine TCR Beta short-read assay on an Illumina iSeq 100. Results the study describes overall, beyond this receptor: Both infection-induced and vaccine-induced clones contracted markedly at late post-vaccination timepoints, which is consistent with waning T cell responses. Among healthy vaccine recipients, nearly all vaccine-induced clones were SARS-CoV-2 mono-reactive, and only 1 of 255 was cross-reactive with common cold coronaviruses. The study was limited by a small number of convalescent patients and lacked early post-infection timepoints.

In the ViraFEST assay, PBMC were stimulated with viral peptide pools, and TCR sequencing was then used to find antigen-specific CD4+ T cell clonotypes based on their expansion. After more than nine days of culture, CD4+ T cells were isolated with the EasySep CD4+ T cell isolation kit. Healthy vaccine recipients had no prior SARS-CoV-2 infection, confirmed by negative nucleocapsid antibodies before and after vaccination. Roughly 2 million PBMC per well were cultured in IMDM with roughly 5% human AB serum, 7.5 to 10 IU/ml IL-2 and gentamicin, plus 10 ug/ml peptides. Half of the culture medium was replaced with fresh IL-2-containing medium on days 3 and 7. Unless noted otherwise, every peptide stimulation condition was grown in triplicate wells. PBMC were separated from whole blood using Ficoll-Paque Plus gradient centrifugation and were then either cryopreserved at -140C or used fresh. The overlapping peptide pools covered the spike proteins of SARS-CoV-2 as well as those of the common cold coronaviruses HCoV-NL63, HCoV-OC43 and HCoV-229E. Genomic DNA was extracted from cultured CD4+ T cells with the QIAamp micro DNA kit.

Cut back by 0 bases and 8 bases, the V and J ends lie 11 bases apart. From the germline V gene (reference sequence), CDR1 is LNHDA and CDR2 is SQIVND. From the cysteine up to the phenylalanine, the CDR3 has a length of 14 residues. The CDR3 DNA has 42 bases and is translated from base 1. Receptors were amplified or captured by the immunoSEQ multiplex PCR assay. DNA from the cultured, isolated CD4+ T cells was subjected to TCR beta CDR3 sequencing. The authors processed their data as follows. Non-productive TCR sequences were removed, reads were trimmed to the CDR3 region, and CDR3s of at least 7 amino acids were retained. Antigen-specific clonotypes were identified with the MANAFEST web app by comparing expansion in peptide wells against reference cultures. Positive clones required FDR<0.05 expansion versus reference and all other wells, odds ratio above 5, and frequency above 0.1% in two replicate wells. Cross-reactive clonotypes were defined as significantly expanded in SARS-CoV-2 spike wells and in at least one common cold coronavirus spike condition. Using the stringdist R package, CDR3 similarity was measured by Levenshtein distance, and unrooted trees were constructed with ape in R 3.6.1. TCRdb stores this immuneACCESS table with in-frame sequences only. Part of the clones is absent; in the studies checked, under half of the shortfall reflects unresolved V genes, and no reason is known for the rest. V and J calls and clone size are copied from that table; D and trimming were computed from the DNA. The sample table shows over 55,000 clones, and approximately 75% are seen once. Around 3.8% of the sample is held by the ten biggest clonotypes.

This chain joins TRBV19 to TRBJ2-1, with the D gene not confidently named. This specimen consisted of CD4+ T cells from PBMCs cultured with HCoV-OC43 spike peptides, obtained before COVID-19 vaccination. The meaning of the sample's cell subset or site label: HCoV-OC43 spike overlapping peptide pool stimulation. The TCR was taken from a human donor who received a COVID-19 vaccine. The DNA sequence is as follows: TGTGCCAGTAGTATAGATCTCCTGTTTGATGAGCAGTTCTTC. It codes for CASSIDLLFDEQFF.